The clone carrying this T cell receptor beta chain has a handful of counts. Its antigen is currently unknown. This sample was included in a study of human T cells and chemical hapten exposure. Study at large: Variability of per-sample TCR yields stemmed mainly from small differences in pooled library volume.

The library labeled individual cDNA molecules by adding unique molecular identifiers to them. Authors' data handling: Sampled TCR counts reached a median of approximately 93,000 per sample, with values ranging from about 23,224 to 690,600. TCRdb independently ran MiXCR on the reads; one entry per CDR3 protein. The V and J calls come from TCRdb's annotation, not from the publication. This sample carries 120,000 or so distinct CDR3 sequences, approximately 9% of them seen once, and the ten largest clones take around 1.4%. This CDR3 comprises 13 residues. Unmatched junction bases numbered 4, after V lost 8 bases and J lost 6 bases. CDR1 and CDR2 (germline): SGHVS, FNYEAQ. Unfractionated whole blood yielded total RNA. General observations from the study: DPC sensitization produced no change in TCRs with frequency above 1 in 1000.

The TCR sequence derives from a human donor in good health. Some clones in this sample may be carry-over from other donors' samples. The V gene is TRBV7-6, the J gene TRBJ1-5; 10 bases agree with TRBD1. The sequenced sample consisted of whole blood. CDR3 loop: CASGTGEGQPQHF. The CDR3 coding sequence is TGTGCCAGCGGGACAGGGGAGGGTCAGCCCCAGCATTTT.